The clone carrying this T cell receptor beta chain appeared a single time. Its antigen is not identified. This sample is drawn from a study of brain metastases from non-small cell lung cancer. Notes on the study in general: Fewer infiltrating T cells were found in brain metastases than primaries. Metastases had sparse T cells but largely shared repertoires with primaries. T-cell clones appeared expanded in less than 75% of brain metastases relative to matched primary tumors.

Trimming stripped 4 bases from V and 3 bases from J, with 10 bases between. Germline values: CDR1 SQVTM, CDR2 ANQGSEA. The CDR3 extends over 12 amino acids. Clones were read by immunoSEQ multiplex PCR, and TCRdb kept only the in-frame ones, dropping some. Of 1,200 or so clones listed, roughly 85% were seen once; the top ten hold about 12%. Sequencing was done on a sample of tissue from a brain metastasis. This clonotype was sampled from a donor at least 40 years old with non-small cell lung cancer. The rearrangement joins TRBV29-1 to TRBJ2-7; D is ambiguous. In nucleotides, the CDR3 is TGCAGCGTTGGTGACACCTACTACGAGCAGTACTTC. Its protein product is CSVGDTYYEQYF.